The rows below give T cell receptor beta chains drawn from one sample of a study of control samples from healthy donors and cancer patients. Profiling relied on immunoSEQ multiplex PCR, and the TCRdb table lists in-frame clones only, not all of them. Among 150,000 to 200,000 clones listed, 88% were seen once. Material for sequencing was blood. Every receptor here comes from a woman aged 25-40 years in good health. Each CDR3 is given with its conserved first and last residue. Each record gives: clone size, V gene, D gene, J gene, CDR3 protein, CDR3 DNA. The D gene is left open where the match is weak. Clone size is stated in some rows and not others, as once, few, many or a class when expanded.

clone size: .; V gene: TRBV6-5; D gene: .; J gene: TRBJ2-2; CDR3 protein: CASSWGPLPNTGELFF; CDR3 DNA: TGTGCCAGCAGTTGGGGACCTCTCCCTAACACCGGGGAGCTGTTTTTT
clone size: .; V gene: TRBV7-6; D gene: TRBD1; J gene: TRBJ1-1; CDR3 protein: CASSAGQGLNTEAFF; CDR3 DNA: TGTGCCAGCAGCGCCGGACAGGGGCTAAACACTGAAGCTTTCTTT
clone size: .; V gene: TRBV18; D gene: .; J gene: TRBJ1-4; CDR3 protein: CASSPRRTTNEKLFF; CDR3 DNA: TGTGCCAGCTCACCACGGCGGACAACTAATGAAAAACTGTTTTTT
clone size: .; V gene: TRBV5-1; D gene: .; J gene: TRBJ2-3; CDR3 protein: CASSFGADTDTQYF; CDR3 DNA: TGCGCCAGCAGCTTTGGGGCAGACACAGATACGCAGTATTTT
clone size: .; V gene: TRBV27; D gene: TRBD2; J gene: TRBJ2-7; CDR3 protein: CASNPLAGISYEQYF; CDR3 DNA: TGTGCCAGCAACCCACTAGCGGGAATATCCTACGAGCAGTACTTC
clone size: .; V gene: TRBV4-1; D gene: .; J gene: TRBJ1-1; CDR3 protein: CASSLRSLLQGFPGTEAFF; CDR3 DNA: TGCGCCAGCAGCCTTCGAAGTCTGCTCCAGGGTTTTCCGGGAACTGAAGCTTTCTTT
clone size: .; V gene: TRBV7-9; D gene: .; J gene: TRBJ2-7; CDR3 protein: CASSLAGGRDEQYF; CDR3 DNA: TGTGCCAGCAGCTTAGCGGGAGGCAGGGACGAGCAGTACTTC
clone size: once; V gene: TRBV2; D gene: TRBD1; J gene: TRBJ1-5; CDR3 protein: CASSGQGAGNQPQHF; CDR3 DNA: TGTGCCAGCAGTGGACAGGGGGCGGGCAATCAGCCCCAGCATTTT
clone size: .; V gene: TRBV9; D gene: TRBD2; J gene: TRBJ2-5; CDR3 protein: CASSVGSGTSGRGTQYF; CDR3 DNA: TGTGCCAGCAGCGTAGGTTCAGGGACTAGCGGGAGAGGGACCCAGTACTTC
clone size: once; V gene: TRBV24-1; D gene: .; J gene: TRBJ2-3; CDR3 protein: CATSNREGDTQYF; CDR3 DNA: TGTGCCACCAGTAACCGGGAAGGAGATACGCAGTATTTT
clone size: .; V gene: TRBV24-1; D gene: .; J gene: TRBJ2-2; CDR3 protein: CATSDSRGGGGELFF; CDR3 DNA: TGTGCCACCAGTGATTCTCGCGGTGGGGGCGGGGAGCTGTTTTTT